This T cell receptor (beta chain) stems from a study of sequential checkpoint blockade in melanoma. Assay: immunoSEQ multiplex PCR; the TCRdb copy retains only in-frame clones and omits some. In the table there are more than 10,000 clones, roughly 82% of which are singletons. Per germline, CDR1 SQVTM and CDR2 ANQGSEA. CDR3 length: 10 residues. Trimming took 4 bases from V and 10 from J, leaving 10 bases between them. Treatment of the sample: randomized to nivolumab then ipilimumab (arm A) or the reverse (arm B). The sample in question was CD8+ T cells sorted from blood (inferred from file names), obtained from a patient given nivolumab and ipilimumab in sequence. This receptor was obtained from a human donor with melanoma. The chain carries TRBV29-1 and TRBJ1-1; D is unresolved. The CDR3 spells CSVGNVSAFF. The CDR3 DNA reads TGCAGCGTTGGTAATGTTTCAGCTTTCTTT.